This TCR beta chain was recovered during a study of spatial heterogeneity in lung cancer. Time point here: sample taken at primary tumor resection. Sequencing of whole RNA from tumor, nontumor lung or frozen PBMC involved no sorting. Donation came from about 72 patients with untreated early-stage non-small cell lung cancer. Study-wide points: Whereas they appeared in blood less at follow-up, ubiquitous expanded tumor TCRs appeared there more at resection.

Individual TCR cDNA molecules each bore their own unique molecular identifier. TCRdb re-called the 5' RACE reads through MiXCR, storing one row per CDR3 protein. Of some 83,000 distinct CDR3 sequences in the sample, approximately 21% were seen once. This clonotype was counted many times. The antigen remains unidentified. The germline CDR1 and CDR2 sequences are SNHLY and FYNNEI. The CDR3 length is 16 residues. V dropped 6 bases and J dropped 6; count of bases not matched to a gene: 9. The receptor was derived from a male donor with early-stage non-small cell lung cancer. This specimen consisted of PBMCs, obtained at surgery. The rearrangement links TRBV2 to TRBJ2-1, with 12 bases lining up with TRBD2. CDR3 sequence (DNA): TGTGCCAGCAGGGCCCTAGCGGGAGGGCCATCCAATGAGCAGTTCTTC. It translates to CASRALAGGPSNEQFF.